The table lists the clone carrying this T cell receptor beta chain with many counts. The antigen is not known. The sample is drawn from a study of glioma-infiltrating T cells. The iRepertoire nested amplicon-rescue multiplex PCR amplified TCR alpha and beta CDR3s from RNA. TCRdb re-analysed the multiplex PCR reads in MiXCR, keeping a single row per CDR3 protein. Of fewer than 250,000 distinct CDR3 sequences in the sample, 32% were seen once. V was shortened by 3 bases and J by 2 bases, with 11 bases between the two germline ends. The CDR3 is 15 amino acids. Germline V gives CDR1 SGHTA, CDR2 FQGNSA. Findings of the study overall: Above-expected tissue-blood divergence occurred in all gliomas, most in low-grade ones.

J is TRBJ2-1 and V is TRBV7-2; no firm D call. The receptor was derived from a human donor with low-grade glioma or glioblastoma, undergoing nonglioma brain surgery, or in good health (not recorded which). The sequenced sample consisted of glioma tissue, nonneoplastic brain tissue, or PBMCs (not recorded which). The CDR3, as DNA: TGTGCCAGCAGCTTTGGCAGGACCACCTACAATGAGCAGTTCTTC. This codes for CASSFGRTTYNEQFF.